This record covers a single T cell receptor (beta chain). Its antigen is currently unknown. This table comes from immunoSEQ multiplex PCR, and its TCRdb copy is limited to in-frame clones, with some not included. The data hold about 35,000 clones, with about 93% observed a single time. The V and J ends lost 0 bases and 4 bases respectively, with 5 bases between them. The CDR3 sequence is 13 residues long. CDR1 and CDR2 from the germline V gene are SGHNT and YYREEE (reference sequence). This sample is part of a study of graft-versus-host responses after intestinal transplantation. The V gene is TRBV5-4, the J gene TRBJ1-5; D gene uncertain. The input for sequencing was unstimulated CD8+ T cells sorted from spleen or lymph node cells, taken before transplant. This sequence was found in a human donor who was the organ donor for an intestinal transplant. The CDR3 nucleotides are TGTGCCAGCAGCTTGGGCTTAAATCAGCCCCAGCATTTT. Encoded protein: CASSLGLNQPQHF.